A selection of T cell receptor beta chains follows, all from one sample in a study of shared clonotypes between healthy human individuals. The method was immunoSEQ multiplex PCR; TCRdb's version includes in-frame clones alone and lacks a portion of them. Of some 300,000 clones listed, about 70% are singletons. Sequencing was done on a sample of memory CD4+ T cells sorted from blood. The receptors stem from a man under 40 in good health. The CDR3 runs from the conserved cysteine through the conserved F or W. A D gene is named only where the DNA matches it firmly. For some rows the clone size is stated as once, few or many, or as a class when expanded; others skip it.

>13|TRBJ2-7|NA|NA|TRBV6-1
TGTGCCAGCAGTAAAGGCGGGACCTACGAGCAGTACTTC
CASSKGGTYEQYF
>14|TRBJ1-1|many|NA|TRBV6-1
TGTGCCAGCAGTGGCGACAGGCTTCGGGGGAGGACTTTCTTT
CASSGDRLRGRTFF
>14|TRBJ2-3|NA|NA|TRBV6-6
TGTGCCAGCAGTTACGGGCCGCTGGAAGGCGCGCAGTATTTT
CASSYGPLEGAQYF
>15|TRBJ1-3|NA|NA|TRBV28
TGTGCCAGCAGTCTGACAGGTGTCTTCCGAAACACCATATATTTT
CASSLTGVFRNTIYF
>15|TRBJ1-1|once|TRBD1|TRBV19
TGTGCCAGTAGAGGCCCGGCAGGGGGGGACACTGAAGCTTTCTTT
CASRGPAGGDTEAFF
>14|TRBJ2-6|NA|NA|TRBV7-2
TGTGCCAGCAGCTCCAGATCTGGGGCCAACGTCCTGACTTTC
CASSSRSGANVLTF
>15|TRBJ2-3|NA|TRBD1|TRBV5-1
TGCGCCAGCAGCTTGGTGGGACAGGAGACAGATACGCAGTATTTT
CASSLVGQETDTQYF
>15|TRBJ1-5|NA|TRBD1|TRBV2
TGTGCCAGCAGATCTTACCGGGACAGTAATCAGCCCCAGCATTTT
CASRSYRDSNQPQHF
>15|TRBJ2-1|NA|NA|TRBV5-1
TGCGCCAGCAGCTTGCTGGCGGCATCCTACAATGAGCAGTTCTTC
CASSLLAASYNEQFF
>15|TRBJ2-5|few|TRBD2|TRBV6-1
TGTGCCAGCAGAACAGACCCGACTAGCTGGGAGACCCAGTACTTC
CASRTDPTSWETQYF
>10|TRBJ2-3|NA|NA|TRBV29-1
TGCCTGGCCGGGACAGATACGCAGTATTTT
CLAGTDTQYF
>11|TRBJ2-5|NA|NA|TRBV7-6
TGTGCCAGCAGCTTAGTCGAGACCCAGTACTTC
CASSLVETQYF
>14|TRBJ2-7|NA|TRBD2|TRBV27
TGTGCCAGCTCGACAGCGGGACGGGACTACGAGCAGTACTTC
CASSTAGRDYEQYF
>13|TRBJ2-4|NA|NA|TRBV27
TGTGCCAGCAGTTTGGAGATGGGGATCATTCAGTACTTC
CASSLEMGIIQYF
>16|TRBJ2-1|few|TRBD2|TRBV11-2
TGTGCCAGCAGCACCCAACCGGGACTAGACCGAAATGAGCAGTTCTTC
CASSTQPGLDRNEQFF
>15|TRBJ2-1|NA|TRBD1|TRBV7-2
TGTGCCAGCAGCTTATACAGGGGAAAACACAATGAGCAGTTCTTC
CASSLYRGKHNEQFF
>13|TRBJ2-7|few|NA|TRBV5-4
TGTGCCAGCAGTCCGAGCGGGCCCTACGAGCAGTACTTC
CASSPSGPYEQYF
>14|TRBJ2-3|NA|NA|TRBV5-1
TGCGCCAGCAGCTTCGCGGAGGGCACAGATACGCAGTATTTT
CASSFAEGTDTQYF
>15|TRBJ1-5|NA|NA|TRBV7-2
TGTGCCAGCAGACATGACATCTATAGCAATCAGCCCCAGCATTTT
CASRHDIYSNQPQHF
>16|TRBJ2-2|many|NA|TRBV6-1
TGTGCCAGCAGTGACCCCGGTCGGAAGGAAATCGGGGAGCTGTTTTTT
CASSDPGRKEIGELFF
>16|TRBJ2-6|once|TRBD1|TRBV7-3
TGTGCCAGCAGCCCAAAGACAGGGGCTGGGGCCAACGTCCTGACTTTC
CASSPKTGAGANVLTF
>15|TRBJ2-5|NA|TRBD2|TRBV11-3
TGTGCCAGCAGCTCCAGCGGGAGAGGACAAGAGACCCAGTACTTC
CASSSSGRGQETQYF
>12|TRBJ2-1|NA|NA|TRBV10-2
TGCGCCAGCAGTATGACCTACAATGAGCAGTTCTTC
CASSMTYNEQFF
>16|TRBJ1-2|NA|NA|TRBV10-2
TGCGCCAGCAGTGAGCGGCTTGGACACCGGGGTGATGGCTACACCTTC
CASSERLGHRGDGYTF
>14|TRBJ1-5|once|NA|TRBV18
TGTGCCAGCTCACTCGGACGGTTCAATCAGCCCCAGCATTTT
CASSLGRFNQPQHF
>13|TRBJ1-4|NA|NA|TRBV10-3
TGTGCCATCAGTGCGTCCTTCGGCGAAAAACTGTTTTTT
CAISASFGEKLFF
>15|TRBJ1-2|NA|TRBD1|TRBV5-4
TGTGCCAGCAGCCAACAGGGGAACCTCAACTATGGCTACACCTTC
CASSQQGNLNYGYTF
>15|TRBJ2-5|NA|NA|TRBV29-1
TGCAGCGTTATGGGCTACAGGGGAGCGGGAGAGACCCAGTACTTC
CSVMGYRGAGETQYF
>13|TRBJ1-4|NA|NA|TRBV4-1
TGCGCCAGCAGCCAAAGGGTATGGGAAAAACTGTTTTTT
CASSQRVWEKLFF
>14|TRBJ1-5|NA|TRBD1|TRBV6-6
TGTGCCAGCAGGGGGACAGCCTCTAATCAGCCCCAGCATTTT
CASRGTASNQPQHF
>12|TRBJ2-7|NA|NA|TRBV29-1
TGCAGCGTTGTTACCGGAACCTACGAGCAGTACTTC
CSVVTGTYEQYF
>17|TRBJ1-5|few|TRBD1|TRBV7-9
TGTGCCAGCAGCTTAGTACTGCAGGGGGCGACGAATCAGCCCCAGCATTTT
CASSLVLQGATNQPQHF
>16|TRBJ1-1|NA|NA|TRBV4-3
TGCGCCAGCAGCCAACAACCCGGGAGAAGGATCACTGAAGCTTTCTTT
CASSQQPGRRITEAFF
>14|TRBJ2-7|NA|NA|TRBV6-5
TGTGCCAGCAGCCCCGGGGTGGGCTCCTACGAGCAGTACTTC
CASSPGVGSYEQYF
>14|TRBJ2-7|few|NA|TRBV7-2
TGTGCCAGCAGCCTAGGAGGGGGAATGGGCGAGCAGTACTTC
CASSLGGGMGEQYF
>15|TRBJ2-5|NA|TRBD2|TRBV14
TGTGCCAGCAGCCAGCGGACTAGCGGGAGAGAGACCCAGTACTTC
CASSQRTSGRETQYF
>14|TRBJ2-3|NA|NA|TRBV29-1
TGCAGCGTCCAGACTCGGGACGGCTGGGATACGCAGTATTTT
CSVQTRDGWDTQYF
>14|TRBJ2-2|NA|NA|TRBV29-1
TGCAGCGTCCTGCGCGCCCGAAACACCGGGGAGCTGTTTTTT
CSVLRARNTGELFF
>12|TRBJ2-3|NA|NA|TRBV30
TGTGCCTGGAGTGTAACGTTGGATACGCAGTATTTT
CAWSVTLDTQYF
>15|TRBJ2-2|NA|NA|TRBV29-1
TGCAGCGTTGTTGTAGGCAGGGTTAACACCGGGGAGCTGTTTTTT
CSVVVGRVNTGELFF
>12|TRBJ2-1|few|NA|TRBV29-1
TGCAGCGTCGGGACCCGGAACAATGAGCAGTTCTTC
CSVGTRNNEQFF
>14|TRBJ1-5|NA|NA|TRBV6-6
TGTGCCAGCAGGGAGCGGGCGACCAATCAGCCCCAGCATTTT
CASRERATNQPQHF
>12|TRBJ2-7|NA|NA|TRBV2
TGTGCCAGCTGCCAGGACCGAGGGGAGCAGTACTTC
CASCQDRGEQYF
>15|TRBJ1-1|NA|TRBD1|TRBV19
TGTGCCAGTAGTTACCAGGGGGCGGTGAACACTGAAGCTTTCTTT
CASSYQGAVNTEAFF
>12|TRBJ1-1|NA|NA|TRBV29-1
TGCAGCGTCCTCGGGTCGAACACTGAAGCTTTCTTT
CSVLGSNTEAFF
>14|TRBJ1-3|few|NA|TRBV5-6
TGTGCCAGCAGCTTGGAATCGACTGGAAACACCATATATTTT
CASSLESTGNTIYF
>13|TRBJ1-2|NA|TRBD1|TRBV7-4
TGTGCCAGCAGCCCTCGGGACAGCTGGGGCTACACCTTC
CASSPRDSWGYTF
>15|TRBJ2-7|NA|NA|TRBV6-1
TGTGCCAGCAGGAACACAGGGAGTGGGTCCTACGAGCAGTACTTC
CASRNTGSGSYEQYF
>15|TRBJ2-2|NA|NA|TRBV7-3
TGTGCCAGCAGGGGTGGAGTCGCGAACACCGGGGAGCTGTTTTTT
CASRGGVANTGELFF
>14|TRBJ2-7|once|TRBD1|TRBV6-5
TGTGCCAGCAGTGGGACAGGGAGCTCCTACGAGCAGTACTTC
CASSGTGSSYEQYF